A single T cell receptor (beta chain) is shown here with its context. The antigen remains unidentified. V lost 3 bases, J lost 0 bases, and 16 bases lay in between. The CDR3 sequence is 17 residues long. CDR1 and CDR2 (germline): KGHSH, LQKENI. The data were obtained in a study of OX40 agonist ivuxolimab in advanced cancers. The data were produced by immunoSEQ multiplex PCR, yet TCRdb's version contains in-frame clones alone and is incomplete. The sample lists 77,000 or so clones; about 92% were seen once. Anyone with autoimmune disease history or systemic immunosuppression was excluded. Regarding the study as a whole: CD4+ and CD8+ blood T cells expanded clonally by week 6 at 0.1 to 3.0 mg/kg. Some of the lowest clonal expansion was seen in partial responders at 0.1-3.0 mg/kg. Mean expanded clone counts were higher in CD8+ than CD4+ T cells.

This specimen was CD4+ or CD8+ T cells sorted from blood, taken in a trial of the OX40 agonist ivuxolimab. The V call is TRBV18, the J call TRBJ2-3; possibly TRBD2 for D (6 bases). This sequence originates from an adult with an advanced solid tumor such as melanoma, head and neck, liver or kidney cancer. The CDR3 here is CASSPGTRSVSTDTQYF. CDR3 nucleotides: TGTGCCAGCTCACCCGGGACTCGCTCAGTTAGCACAGATACGCAGTATTTT.